A single sample gave rise to the 19 T cell receptor beta chains below, sequenced in a study of blood T cell repertoires in COVID-19. Method: immunoSEQ multiplex PCR; TCRdb's copy keeps in-frame clones and lacks some. The repertoire has roughly 120,000 clones, more than 85% of them found once; the top ten carry around 1.9%. Material: peripheral blood. The source is a man between 50 and 59 years old with COVID-19, enrolled during active disease.

V gene TRBV30 combines with J gene TRBJ2-3; 12 bases are a match to TRBD2. The V gene's germline CDR1 is GTSNPN and CDR2 SVGIG (reference sequence). V gave up 0 bases and J gave up 4 bases; unmatched junction bases: 8. This CDR3 has 17 amino acids. CDR3 sequence (DNA): TGTGCCTGGAGTGTTTGGCTAGCGGGAGGGCCCGCAGATACGCAGTATTTT. Protein: CAWSVWLAGGPADTQYF.

This chain connects TRBV27 to TRBJ1-6, with a weak D call TRBD1 (6 bases). This CDR3 is 17 amino acids long. Trimming stripped 1 base from V and 6 bases from J, with 16 bases between. Germline assignment: CDR1 MNHEY and CDR2 SMNVEV (reference sequence). This chain's CDR3 is CASSLYSVRGGNSPLHF. CDR3 DNA: TGTGCCAGCAGTTTATATTCGGTGCGAGGGGGTAATTCACCCCTCCACTTT.

The chain couples TRBV5-1 to TRBJ2-4, with a tentative D call TRBD1 (5 bases). CDR1 and CDR2 (germline): SGHRS, YFSETQ. This CDR3 has 13 residues. V was shortened by 3 bases and J by 5 bases, with 9 bases between the two germline ends. This CDR3 is CASSSDSQNIQYF. In DNA, the CDR3 is TGCGCCAGCAGCTCAGACAGTCAAAACATTCAGTACTTC.

The chain joins TRBV11-2 to TRBJ1-1; D call uncertain. In germline, CDR1 is SGHAT, CDR2 FQNNGV. V was clipped by 5 bases and J by 4 bases, with 14 bases between them. CDR3 length: 14 residues. The CDR3 DNA sequence: TGTGCCAGCAGCCCAAGACTGGGGAGCACTGAAGCTTTCTTT. Its translation: CASSPRLGSTEAFF.

This clone was seen just once. V and J are TRBV29-1 and TRBJ1-4, with 9 bases aligning to TRBD1. J was trimmed by 10 bases and V by 3 bases; bases with no gene match: 6. This CDR3 contains 13 residues. Germline CDR1 and CDR2: SQVTM and ANQGSEA. The CDR3 spells CSVEVGQGGKLFF. The CDR3 bases are TGCAGCGTTGAGGTGGGACAGGGCGGAAAACTGTTTTTT.

The chain couples TRBV30 to TRBJ2-7, with a possible D match to TRBD2 (6 bases). Germline-derived CDR1 and CDR2 are GTSNPN and SVGIG (reference sequence). V dropped 5 bases and J dropped 7 bases, with 18 bases sitting between them. There are 13 residues in the CDR3. CDR3 protein: CAWFSRDSLEQYF. For the CDR3, the DNA is TGTGCCTGGTTCTCGCGGGACTCCTTGGAGCAGTACTTC. Together with reference TRBV30 and TRBJ2-7, the CDR3 gives the full variable domain: SQTIHQWPATLVQPVGSPLSLECTVEGTSNPNLYWYRQAAGRGLQLLFYSVGIGQISSEVPQNLSASRPQDRQFILSSKKLLLSDSGFYLCAWFSRDSLEQYFGPGTRLTVT.

V usage is TRBV29-1 and J usage is TRBJ2-7, with a possible D match to TRBD1 (5 bases). The CDR3 spans 12 residues. V was cut by 6 bases and J by 0 bases, with 9 bases left in between. The germline V gene encodes CDR1 SQVTM and CDR2 ANQGSEA. CDR3 bases: TGCAGCGTGGGGCAAAGCTCCTACGAGCAGTACTTC. Its protein is CSVGQSSYEQYF.

The V call is TRBV4-3, the J call TRBJ1-4; D may be TRBD1 (5 bases). The CDR3 runs 15 residues. Trimming took 0 bases from V and 2 from J, leaving 7 bases between them. CDR1 and CDR2 from the germline V gene are LGHNA and YSLEER. This CDR3 reads CASSQEWGTNEKLFF. The CDR3 DNA sequence: TGCGCCAGCAGCCAAGAATGGGGCACTAATGAAAAACTGTTTTTT.

The chain employs TRBV27 and TRBJ2-7; 11 bases agree with TRBD1. Germline lookup yields CDR1 MNHEY and CDR2 SMNVEV (reference sequence). The CDR3 sequence is 15 residues long. Trimming removed 2 bases from V and 4 bases from J; junction bases left unmatched: 4. In nucleotides, the CDR3 is TGTGCCAGCAGTTTAAACGGGGACAGGGGGTACGAGCAGTACTTC. This gives the protein CASSLNGDRGYEQYF.

The V and J genes are TRBV30 and TRBJ2-5; a possible D gene is TRBD1 (6 bases). This CDR3 is built from 12 residues. Germline V gives CDR1 GTSNPN, CDR2 SVGIG (reference sequence). V was trimmed by 5 bases and J by 4 bases, leaving 11 bases between them. Written as DNA, the CDR3 is TGTGCCTGGGATACAGGGAGAGAGACCCAGTACTTC. Protein: CAWDTGRETQYF.

V and J are TRBV5-4 and TRBJ1-3, with 7 bases matching TRBD1. The CDR3 is 14 residues long. V dropped 3 bases and J dropped 4; count of bases not matched to a gene: 4. The V gene's germline CDR1 is SGHNT and CDR2 YYREEE (reference sequence). The CDR3, as DNA: TGTGCCAGCAGCTACTGGGACAGAGGAAACACCATATATTTT. It yields the protein CASSYWDRGNTIYF.

The chain combines TRBV29-1 with TRBJ2-1, with 11 bases matching TRBD1. Trimming removed 3 bases from V and 8 bases from J; junction bases left unmatched: 3. The CDR3 extends over 13 amino acids. Germline V gene data show CDR1 as SQVTM and CDR2 as ANQGSEA. The DNA for the CDR3 is TGCAGCGTTGAGGGACAGGGGGTGTATGAGCAGTTCTTC. Translated: CSVEGQGVYEQFF.

This clone was recorded only once. V gene TRBV9 combines with J gene TRBJ1-4, with 7 bases identical to TRBD1. This CDR3 comprises 16 residues. CDR1 is SGDLS, CDR2 YYNGEE, per germline. Trimming removed 0 bases from V and 4 bases from J; junction bases left unmatched: 6. The CDR3 nucleotides are TGTGCCAGCAGCGTAGATGATTACAGGGGTAATGAAAAACTGTTTTTT. Its translation: CASSVDDYRGNEKLFF.

This chain connects TRBV21-1 to TRBJ2-1; the table's D call TRBD2 went unverified against the DNA. TRBV21-1 is classified as a pseudogene. This CDR3 has 20 residues. CDR3 DNA: TGTGCCAGCAGCAGTTGGGGGACTAGCGGGAGTTTCGGGGATGACAATGAGCAGTTCTTC. It is translated as CASSSWGTSGSFGDDNEQFF.

J is TRBJ2-7 and V is TRBV21-1; the tabulated D call, TRBD2, remains unverified against the DNA. TRBV21-1 is shown as a pseudogene. There are 17 residues in the CDR3. The CDR3 DNA reads TGTGCCAGCAGCAAAGTGGGAGAGCCGCGTAACCCCTACGAGCAGTACGTC. Translating it yields CASSKVGEPRNPYEQYV.

This chain joins TRBV4-1 and TRBJ2-1; D possibly corresponds to TRBD1 (6 bases). Trimming shortened V by 0 bases and J by 0 bases, and 15 bases separated the two germline ends. The CDR3 runs to 18 residues. Germline V gene lookup returns CDR1 MGHRA and CDR2 YSYEKL. This CDR3 reads CASSQDPDRRSSYNEQFF. DNA for the CDR3: TGCGCCAGCAGCCAAGATCCCGACAGGCGGAGCTCCTACAATGAGCAGTTCTTC.

The chain has TRBV4-1 and TRBJ1-5, with D tentatively TRBD1 (5 bases). The V end lost 4 bases, the J end lost 2 bases, and 12 bases lay between the germline ends. Germline V lookup: CDR1 MGHRA, CDR2 YSYEKL. The CDR3 contains 15 residues. This chain's CDR3 is CASSRGLWGNQPQHF. DNA for the CDR3: TGCGCCAGCAGCCGGGGCCTGTGGGGCAATCAGCCCCAGCATTTT.

CDR3 in DNA: TGTGCCAGCAGCTTGGGGGGTCGACAGCCCCAGCATTTT. As protein: CASSLGGRQPQHF. The V gene is TRBV12-1, the J gene TRBJ1-5. TRBV12-1 is deemed a pseudogene. The CDR3 contains 13 residues.

This clone was seen once. The chain couples TRBV9 to TRBJ2-5; D call uncertain. From germline, CDR1 is SGDLS and CDR2 YYNGEE. The CDR3 extends over 13 amino acids. The V gene lost 0 bases and the J gene lost 1 base, with 4 bases spanning the gap. CDR3 sequence: CASSVGLQETQYF. CDR3 DNA sequence: TGTGCCAGCAGCGTAGGGCTCCAAGAGACCCAGTACTTC.